What follows describes a single T cell receptor beta chain. Its recognized antigen is unknown. No base qualities exist here, and no much larger clone lies one base off it. Patients with hyperthyroidism were aged 18 to 65 years, had been newly diagnosed, and had a disease duration of less than 2 months. Patients with other autoimmune diseases, uncontrolled infections, pregnancy or lactation were excluded from the study. Clinical symptoms, serum thyroxine, TRAb, thyroid ultrasound and orbital computed tomography were used for diagnosis. Total RNA was extracted with Trizol reagent and quality-checked on an Agilent 2100 Bioanalyzer. The data derive from a study of Graves' ophthalmopathy and Graves' hyperthyroidism (dated by TCRdb to the late 2010s). At the level of the whole study: A patient counted as having stable hyperthyroidism if there was no progression to ophthalmopathy within 18 months of follow-up. An independent validation cohort comprised 18 hyperthyroidism patients and over 15 patients who later progressed from hyperthyroidism to ophthalmopathy. A discovery set of about a hundred patients (around 44 ophthalmopathy, some 58 stable hyperthyroidism) was enrolled to explore V-J signatures distinguishing ophthalmopathy from hyperthyroidism. The study used signatures of the TCR beta repertoire to tell Graves' ophthalmopathy apart from Graves' hyperthyroidism and to predict which patients would progress to ophthalmopathy. Following sample collection, hyperthyroidism patients were given methimazole at a starting dose of 30 mg daily, and ophthalmopathy patients were given high-dose intravenous methylprednisolone. In total, around 130 blood samples were TCR-sequenced: some 43 ophthalmopathy, some 72 hyperthyroidism and approximately 17 hyperthyroidism-to-ophthalmopathy patients. In more than five hyperthyroidism patients, the T-cell repertoires found in thyroid tissue were compared with those found in blood.

CDR1 MDHEN and CDR2 SYDVKM are derived from the germline V gene. Deletion took 7 bases off V and 3 bases off J, with a span of 10 bases between the germline ends. The CDR3 sequence holds 12 residues, the cysteine and phenylalanine included. Left in the record is the CDR3 DNA by itself, 36 bases read in frame from the first base. For repertoire sequencing, the TCR beta CDR3 regions were amplified from RNA transcripts. A first-round RT-PCR used HTBI primers with the Qiagen OneStep RT-PCR kit, followed by a second-round multiplex PCR, size selection and purification. Sequencing of the libraries was carried out on an Illumina HiSeq2000 in paired-end mode with 100 bp reads. Concerning the study's data processing: SOAPnuke was used for read processing, and reads with adapters, uncalled bases, a mean Phred below 15, or no exact constant-primer or identifier match were discarded. High-quality paired reads were merged with COPE v1.2.5. Each unique nucleotide sequence was treated as a clonotype, and MiTCR v1.1 was used to align the clonotypes to the IMGT TRB V, D and J references. Analysis was restricted to V-J combinations with a frequency above 0.0001, which covered roughly 99% of repertoires. For each V-J combination, a TCR clonal expansion and chaos score was defined as the ratio of F50 clonal expansion to chaos observed in the TCRdist matrix. Features were reduced by Welch's t-statistics and random forest to around 13 V-J combinations, which fed a naive Bayes classifier. Thyroid-blood repertoire similarity was quantified with the Morisita-Horn index. TCRdb reworked the public reads: Q25 trimming with fastp, MiXCR clone assembly, productive beta chains retained. Each CDR3 protein appears once, grouped with its most common genes and DNA. The V and J calls, along with clone size, are taken from TCRdb and not from the paper's own processing. Present in this sample are around 520,000 distinct CDR3 sequences, roughly 40% of which were seen just once. Of the sample, 3.5% to 5% is held by the ten largest clones.

Findings and caveats that apply to the study as a whole: Most expanded thyroid clonotypes with frequency above 0.001 were also detected in blood, suggesting blood repertoires may reflect the thyroid immune response. In cross-validation, the 13-signature model distinguished ophthalmopathy from stable hyperthyroidism with more than 85% sensitivity and roughly 84% specificity, while in the test set the corresponding values were approximately 80% and 75%. Sample size was not predetermined statistically, and investigators were not blinded to group allocation. In validation, the model predicted ophthalmopathy progression with about 64% sensitivity and around 72% specificity; roughly eleven predicted patients were CT-confirmed with GO in a median of roughly 6.8 months.

The clonotype originates from an adult man with Graves' hyperthyroidism. The sample was peripheral blood or thyroid tissue (not recorded which). The receptor chain draws on TRBV28 and TRBJ2-7, with no confident D gene call. The CDR3 reads as follows: CASTTLGYEQYF. The sequenced DNA: TGTGCCAGCACGACATTGGGCTACGAGCAGTACTTC.